Listed below are T cell receptor beta chains from one sample, sequenced in a study of T-cell reconstitution after alpha-beta-depleted transplantation in children. TCRdb processed the PCR reads anew with MiXCR; each CDR3 protein has one entry. The sample consists of some 220,000 distinct CDR3 sequences, 11% of them appearing once. Sequences were derived from PBMCs, sampled before TCRalphabeta/CD19-depleted stem cell transplant. These receptors were collected from a child under two years old with acute myeloid leukemia, due to receive a stem cell transplant. The CDR3 runs from the conserved cysteine through the conserved F or W. Clone size is given for some rows only: seen once, a few or many times, or a class if the clone is expanded.

V	J	size	CDR3
TRBV28	TRBJ1-3	many	CASSSFRYSGNTIYF
TRBV4-1	TRBJ2-7	few	CASSWTGGGYEQYF
TRBV28	TRBJ2-3	many	CASSSLATSTDTQYF
TRBV5-1	TRBJ2-1	many	CASSSASRPTSGRAAEQFF
TRBV6-2/TRBV6-3	TRBJ1-5	many	CASSSLAPSYQPQHF
TRBV12-3/TRBV12-4	TRBJ2-1	many	CASSLVGRGNEQFF
TRBV12-3/TRBV12-4	TRBJ2-1	many	CASSLLGEQFF
TRBV5-1	TRBJ2-1	many	CASTPRQGAHDEQFF
TRBV7-3	TRBJ1-1	many	CASSLEGQGFGRAFF
TRBV12-3/TRBV12-4	TRBJ2-6	many	CASSNTGAGANVLTF
TRBV2	TRBJ2-5	.	CANSEETQYF
TRBV12-3/TRBV12-4	TRBJ2-2	many	CASSARQGNTGELFF
TRBV7-9	TRBJ2-5	few	CASSTQPGTWETQYF
TRBV18	TRBJ2-3	many	CASSPVSFTDTQYF
TRBV20-1	TRBJ2-3	few	CSARDETDTQYF
TRBV28	TRBJ2-3	many	CASSFGGSPDTQYF
TRBV20-1	TRBJ1-2	many	CSAKTGDVFYGYTF
TRBV6-5	TRBJ2-1	many	CASSYRDRDEQFF
TRBV20-1	TRBJ2-2	many	CSARVGDGGLAANTGELFF
TRBV7-8	TRBJ1-5	many	CASSLAHRHQPQHF
TRBV6-1	TRBJ2-1	many	CASRGGTSLNEQFF
TRBV20-1	TRBJ2-2	many	CSAWEGAGELFF
TRBV3-1	TRBJ2-1	many	CASSERTDPYNEQFF
TRBV20-1	TRBJ2-3	many	CSAKQGASTDTQYF
TRBV25-1	TRBJ2-4	medium-sized	CASTGPGTINIQYF